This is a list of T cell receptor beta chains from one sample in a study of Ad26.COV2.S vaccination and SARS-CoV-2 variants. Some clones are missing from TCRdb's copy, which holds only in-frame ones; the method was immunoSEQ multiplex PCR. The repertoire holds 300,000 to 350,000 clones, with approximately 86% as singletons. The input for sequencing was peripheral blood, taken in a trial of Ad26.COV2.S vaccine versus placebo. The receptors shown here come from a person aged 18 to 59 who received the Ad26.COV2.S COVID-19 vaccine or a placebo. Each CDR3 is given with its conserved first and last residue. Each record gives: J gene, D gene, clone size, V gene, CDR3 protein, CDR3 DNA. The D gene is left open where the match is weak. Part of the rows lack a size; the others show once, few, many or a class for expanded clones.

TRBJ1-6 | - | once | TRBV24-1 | CATSAGRHSPLHF | TGTGCCACCAGTGCGGGGAGGCATTCACCCCTCCACTTT
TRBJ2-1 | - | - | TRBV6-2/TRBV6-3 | CASSYWYNEQFF | TGTGCCAGCAGTTATTGGTACAATGAGCAGTTCTTC
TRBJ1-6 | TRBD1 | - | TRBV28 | CASSLQGGNSPLHF | TGTGCCAGCAGTTTACAGGGGGGGAATTCACCCCTCCACTTT
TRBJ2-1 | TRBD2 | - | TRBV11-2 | CASSSLSGTHYNEQFF | TGTGCCAGCAGCTCCCTTAGCGGGACCCATTACAATGAGCAGTTCTTC
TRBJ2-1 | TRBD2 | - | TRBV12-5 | CASGLGTSGSLFSSYNEQFF | TGTGCTAGTGGTTTGGGGACTAGCGGGAGCCTATTCAGCTCCTACAATGAGCAGTTCTTC
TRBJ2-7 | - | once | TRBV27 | CASRRGGASPYEQYF | TGTGCCAGCAGGCGGGGTGGGGCGTCTCCCTACGAGCAGTACTTC
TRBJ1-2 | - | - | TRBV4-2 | CASSQERGPSSYGYTF | TGTGCCAGCAGCCAAGAACGGGGGCCTTCTTCCTATGGCTACACCTTC
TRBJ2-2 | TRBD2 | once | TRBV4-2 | CASSQGALAGGPRGGELFF | TGTGCCAGCAGCCAAGGGGCGCTAGCGGGAGGGCCTAGGGGCGGGGAGCTGTTTTTT
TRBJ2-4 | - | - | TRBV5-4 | CASSLATPFTLAKNIQYF | TGTGCCAGCAGCTTGGCCACTCCTTTCACCCTAGCCAAAAACATTCAGTACTTC
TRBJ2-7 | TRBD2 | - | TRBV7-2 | CASSFSGGPYEQYF | TGTGCCAGCAGCTTTAGCGGGGGCCCCTACGAGCAGTACTTC
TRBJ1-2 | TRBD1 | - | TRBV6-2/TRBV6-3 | CASSYAGQAYYGYTF | TGTGCCAGCAGTTACGCGGGACAGGCCTACTATGGCTACACCTTC
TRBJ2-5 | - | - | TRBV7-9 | CASMLLEGVLETQYF | TGTGCCAGCATGCTCCTCGAGGGGGTTCTGGAGACCCAGTACTTC
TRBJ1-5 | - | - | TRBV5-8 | CASSVGTTSNQPQHF | TGTGCCAGCAGCGTGGGGACAACTAGCAATCAGCCCCAGCATTTT
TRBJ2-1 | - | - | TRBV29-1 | CSVLPSNNEQFF | TGCAGCGTCCTCCCTTCAAACAATGAGCAGTTCTTC
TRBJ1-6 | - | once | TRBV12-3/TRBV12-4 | CASSTDSSPLHF | TGTGCCAGCAGCACTGACAGTTCACCCCTCCACTTT